This T cell receptor beta chain originates from a study of CD8 T cell repertoires and HIV-1 epitope variants. Across the study: Enriched T cells were co-cultured with equal autologous T cell-negative cells.

A note on this clone: The antigen remains undetermined.

Study-level results: The TAALDMSHF plasma variant had no responses, unlike KF9 (about 5 clonotypes) and HW9 (one).

Trimming at V came to 4 bases and at J to 3 bases, leaving 9 bases not matched to a gene. Germline CDR1 MGHRA, CDR2 YSYEKL. The CDR3 extends over 15 amino acids. TCR beta CDR3 was sequenced at survey depth on immunoSEQ. The table came from immunoSEQ multiplex PCR; TCRdb's copy has only in-frame clones and leaves some out. The table shows some 5,700 clones, with 50% to 75% occurring only once. The specimen sequenced was cultured CD8+ T cells derived from PBMCs. The V gene is TRBV4-1, the J gene TRBJ2-7; TRBD1 aligns across 7 bases. This clonotype was obtained from a male donor with HIV. The DNA of the CDR3 is TGCGCCAGCAGCCCAGACCCGACAGGGTACTACGAGCAGTACTTC. Its translation is CASSPDPTGYYEQYF.